The rows below give T cell receptor beta chains drawn from one sample of a study of graft-versus-host responses after intestinal transplantation. Generated by immunoSEQ multiplex PCR, the TCRdb table keeps only in-frame clones and is missing some. This sample has 85,000 to 100,000 clones, with around nine tenths found just once. These TCRs' antigens remain unknown. This material consisted of unstimulated CD4+ T cells sorted from spleen or lymph node cells, taken before intestinal transplant. These receptor sequences come from a human donor who received an intestinal transplant. The CDR3 runs from the conserved cysteine through the conserved F or W. A D gene is named only where the DNA matches it firmly. A row's size may be missing; if present it is once, few, many or a size class.

CDR3 protein | CDR3 DNA | D gene | J gene | V gene | clone size
CASSPDRRGSYTF | TGTGCCAGCTCACCAGATCGGAGGGGAAGCTACACCTTC | - | TRBJ1-2 | TRBV18 | -
CASSLRTGIGNTIYF | TGTGCCAGCAGCTTAAGGACAGGGATTGGAAACACCATATATTTT | TRBD1 | TRBJ1-3 | TRBV13 | -
CASSTTGQGNKNTEAFF | TGTGCCAGCAGTACAACGGGACAGGGGAATAAGAACACTGAAGCTTTCTTT | TRBD1 | TRBJ1-1 | TRBV28 | -
CASMVGAAGELFF | TGTGCCAGCATGGTGGGGGCCGCCGGGGAGCTGTTTTTT | - | TRBJ2-2 | TRBV2 | -
CASSELTLPTGYGYTF | TGTGCCAGCAGTGAATTGACACTTCCGACGGGGTATGGCTACACCTTC | - | TRBJ1-2 | TRBV2 | few
CASSKGRNFIEKLFF | TGTGCCAGTAGTAAGGGGCGGAATTTTATAGAAAAACTGTTTTTT | - | TRBJ1-4 | TRBV19 | -
CASSPDRQNTEAFF | TGCGCCAGCAGTCCGGACAGGCAGAACACTGAAGCTTTCTTT | TRBD1 | TRBJ1-1 | TRBV5-1 | -
CASSSIRVNTEAFF | TGTGCCAGCAGTTCCATCAGGGTAAACACTGAAGCTTTCTTT | - | TRBJ1-1 | TRBV27 | -
CACRGGGMNTEAFF | TGTGCCTGTAGAGGGGGGGGGATGAACACTGAAGCTTTCTTT | - | TRBJ1-1 | TRBV30 | once
CASSQGISGGSSYNEQFF | TGCGCCAGCAGCCAAGGTATTAGCGGGGGATCCTCCTACAATGAGCAGTTCTTC | TRBD2 | TRBJ2-1 | TRBV4-3 | once
CASSLLPGGGETQYF | TGTGCCAGCAGCTTATTGCCAGGCGGGGGGGAGACCCAGTACTTC | TRBD2 | TRBJ2-5 | TRBV7-9 | -
CASQETRYYGYTF | TGTGCCAGCCAGGAAACCCGATACTATGGCTACACCTTC | - | TRBJ1-2 | TRBV6-1 | -
CASGLGQGAVDTQYF | TGTGCTAGTGGTTTGGGACAGGGGGCAGTAGATACGCAGTATTTT | TRBD1 | TRBJ2-3 | TRBV12-5 | -
CASSFLAGAYNEQFF | TGCGCCAGCAGTTTCCTAGCGGGGGCCTACAATGAGCAGTTCTTC | TRBD2 | TRBJ2-1 | TRBV5-1 | -
CASSYDRHNEQFF | TGTGCCAGCAGTTACGACAGACACAATGAGCAGTTCTTC | - | TRBJ2-1 | TRBV6-5 | -
CASKHRGGTEAFF | TGTGCCAGCAAACACAGGGGGGGCACTGAAGCTTTCTTT | TRBD1 | TRBJ1-1 | TRBV2 | -
CASSHRTGGVIPYEQYF | TGTGCCAGCAGCCATCGGACAGGGGGCGTTATTCCCTACGAGCAGTACTTC | TRBD1 | TRBJ2-7 | TRBV7-2 | -
CASSVGGDRGGYTF | TGTGCCAGCAGCGTAGGAGGGGACAGGGGTGGCTACACCTTC | TRBD1 | TRBJ1-2 | TRBV9 | -
CASSPGRTRSDTQYF | TGCGCCAGCAGCCCTGGACGGACTCGGTCAGATACGCAGTATTTT | - | TRBJ2-3 | TRBV4-1 | -
CASSLSGSNADTQYF | TGTGCCAGCAGTCTTAGCGGGAGTAACGCAGATACGCAGTATTTT | TRBD2 | TRBJ2-3 | TRBV28 | -
CAMGATYEQYF | TGTGCCATGGGGGCCACCTACGAGCAGTACTTC | - | TRBJ2-7 | TRBV10-3 | once
CASGGLAVLTDTQYF | TGTGCCAGCGGAGGGCTAGCGGTGCTCACAGATACGCAGTATTTT | TRBD2 | TRBJ2-3 | TRBV9 | -
CATSRDVGGWQYF | TGTGCCACCAGCAGAGATGTCGGGGGTTGGCAGTACTTC | - | TRBJ2-7 | TRBV15 | -
CASSFTGGEAFF | TGTGCCAGCAGTTTTACAGGGGGCGAAGCTTTCTTT | TRBD1 | TRBJ1-1 | TRBV28 | -
CASSSDISPETQYF | TGTGCCAGCAGCTCCGACATCAGCCCAGAGACCCAGTACTTC | - | TRBJ2-5 | TRBV5-4 | -
CASSILPGTGNSPLHF | TGTGCCAGCAGCATCCTTCCCGGGACAGGGAATTCACCCCTCCACTTT | TRBD1 | TRBJ1-6 | TRBV7-2 | -
CASSQLTGSNSPLHF | TGCGCCAGCAGCCAGCTGACAGGGTCAAATTCACCCCTCCACTTT | TRBD1 | TRBJ1-6 | TRBV4-1 | few
CASSAYSSNSNEQYF | TGTGCCAGCAGTGCCTACTCTAGTAATTCCAACGAGCAGTACTTC | - | TRBJ2-7 | TRBV6-1 | -
CSVDRRNEQFF | TGCAGCGTTGACAGGCGCAATGAGCAGTTCTTC | - | TRBJ2-1 | TRBV29-1 | -
CASSRTTGAVEAFF | TGTGCCAGCAGCCGCACAACAGGGGCCGTGGAAGCTTTCTTT | TRBD1 | TRBJ1-1 | TRBV5-4 | once
CSAKRGDTQYF | TGCAGTGCGAAGAGGGGGGATACGCAGTATTTT | - | TRBJ2-3 | TRBV20-1 | -
CASSLRPGEQYF | TGTGCCAGCAGTTTAAGGCCAGGGGAGCAGTACTTC | - | TRBJ2-7 | TRBV28 | -
CASEGTGNTEAFF | TGTGCCAGCGAAGGGACAGGTAACACTGAAGCTTTCTTT | TRBD1 | TRBJ1-1 | TRBV2 | -
CASSLTRRFGANVLTF | TGTGCCAGCAGCTTAACTAGGCGGTTTGGGGCCAACGTCCTGACTTTC | - | TRBJ2-6 | TRBV7-8 | -
CASSQRDETQFF | TGTGCCAGCAGCCAGCGAGACGAGACCCAGTTCTTC | - | TRBJ2-1 | TRBV11-2 | -
CASSNTRTGGYNQPQHF | TGTGCCAGCAGCAACACAAGGACAGGGGGTTACAATCAGCCCCAGCATTTT | TRBD1 | TRBJ1-5 | TRBV28 | -
CASSERETHNEQFF | TGTGCCAGCAGTGAGAGGGAGACCCACAATGAGCAGTTCTTC | - | TRBJ2-1 | TRBV2 | -
CASSQDRQVYQPQHF | TGCGCCAGCAGCCAAGATAGACAGGTTTACCAGCCCCAGCATTTT | - | TRBJ1-5 | TRBV4-3 | -
CASSLAGDGTDTQYF | TGCGCCAGCAGCCTAGCGGGAGATGGGACAGATACGCAGTATTTT | TRBD2 | TRBJ2-3 | TRBV5-1 | -
CASSQADRAGEAFF | TGCGCCAGCAGCCAAGCCGACAGGGCGGGAGAAGCTTTCTTT | TRBD1 | TRBJ1-1 | TRBV4-1 | -
CASRPTGGLGTEAFF | TGTGCCAGCAGGCCGACAGGGGGCCTGGGCACTGAAGCTTTCTTT | TRBD1 | TRBJ1-1 | TRBV6-6 | -
CASSLSRYEQYF | TGTGCCAGCAGTTTATCGAGGTACGAGCAGTACTTC | - | TRBJ2-7 | TRBV27 | -
CASSRQPPRDTEAFF | TGTGCCAGCAGCCGCCAACCACCGCGGGACACTGAAGCTTTCTTT | - | TRBJ1-1 | TRBV13 | -
CASSLFAGLAGAYNEQFF | TGTGCCAGCAGCTTATTCGCCGGACTAGCGGGGGCCTACAATGAGCAGTTCTTC | TRBD2 | TRBJ2-1 | TRBV7-9 | -
CASSVDRTGSSPLHF | TGCGCCAGCAGCGTCGACCGGACAGGGAGTTCACCCCTCCACTTT | TRBD1 | TRBJ1-6 | TRBV5-1 | -
CASGRIPGTSNGGELFF | TGTGCCAGCGGCCGAATCCCCGGGACTAGCAATGGCGGGGAGCTGTTTTTT | TRBD2 | TRBJ2-2 | TRBV27 | once
CASSVSGANTEAFF | TGTGCCAGCAGCGTCTCTGGGGCGAACACTGAAGCTTTCTTT | - | TRBJ1-1 | TRBV9 | -
CASSILNEQFF | TGTGCCAGCAGTATTCTCAATGAGCAGTTCTTC | - | TRBJ2-1 | TRBV2 | -
CASSNGTGGPQHF | TGCGCCAGCAGCAACGGGACCGGGGGGCCCCAGCATTTT | - | TRBJ1-5 | TRBV5-1 | -
CAWTLPGTYSNQPQHF | TGTGCCTGGACTCTCCCCGGGACTTATAGCAATCAGCCCCAGCATTTT | - | TRBJ1-5 | TRBV30 | -
CASSPRTGREKLFF | TGTGCCAGCAGCCCCCGGACAGGTCGGGAAAAACTGTTTTTT | TRBD1 | TRBJ1-4 | TRBV7-2 | -
CASSLGVYGYTF | TGTGCCAGCAGCCTCGGGGTCTATGGCTACACCTTC | - | TRBJ1-2 | TRBV5-6 | -
CASSQWNTEAFF | TGTGCCAGCAGTCAGTGGAACACTGAAGCTTTCTTT | - | TRBJ1-1 | TRBV6-1 | -
CASSIQGGRNQPQHF | TGTGCCAGTAGTATTCAGGGAGGACGCAATCAGCCCCAGCATTTT | - | TRBJ1-5 | TRBV19 | -
CASSVAGYYGYTF | TGTGCCAGTAGTGTCGCAGGCTACTATGGCTACACCTTC | - | TRBJ1-2 | TRBV19 | -
CSGAKGVYTEAFF | TGCAGCGGGGCCAAGGGAGTCTACACTGAAGCTTTCTTT | - | TRBJ1-1 | TRBV29-1 | -
CASSARDSLSNAPLHF | TGTGCCAGCAGCGCCCGGGACAGCTTATCAAATGCACCCCTCCACTTT | TRBD1 | TRBJ1-6 | TRBV7-9 | -
CASSRNYEQYF | TGTGCCAGCAGCCGAAACTACGAGCAGTACTTC | - | TRBJ2-7 | TRBV27 | -